This entry features one T cell receptor (beta chain) sequence. Its antigen remains unidentified. Per-nucleotide qualities are absent, and no much larger clonotype sits a single base away. Using the deep immunoSEQ assay, multiplex PCR amplified TCR CDR3 regions from genomic DNA. For each cell subset, the extracted genomic DNA was distributed evenly across all wells of several immunoSEQ 96-well plates, and each plate served as one replicate. Each replicate PCR for unsorted PBMC received approximately 300 ng genomic DNA, equal to tens of thousands of T cell genomes. Ten immunoSEQ deep assay plates were used to sequence unsorted PBMC genomic DNA. Purified libraries were quantified with a Qubit 3.0 fluorometer, sized on a Bioanalyzer 2100, and re-quantified with the KAPA Library Quantification kit. Each immunoSEQ 96-well plate was sequenced on its own single-read 150-cycle Illumina NextSeq 550 flow cell. In the original analysis: The immunoSEQ output contained only junctional sequences without quality scores, so filtering could not match that applied to full-length reads. Sequences were annotated with PyIR, a Python wrapper for IgBLAST v1.9, using IMGT germline references to assign V/J genes and CDR3. Reads were filtered out if the reads had weak V/J assignments (E-value above 1e-6), no CDR3, stop codons, out-of-frame junctions, or ambiguous translated residues. V3J clonotypes were defined as sequences sharing the same inferred V gene, J gene, and CDR3 amino acid sequence. Percentage overlap between repertoires was calculated by dividing the number of shared unique clonotypes by the size of the smaller repertoire. Repertoire richness was assessed with RTK rarefaction, the Chao1 estimator, and Recon v2.1 estimates of unobserved clonotypes. TCRdb re-hosts the immuneACCESS table, in-frame sequences only. Its copies lack some clones; in the studies checked, an unresolved V gene accounts for under half of them, and the cause for the rest is not known. The DNA was the basis for D and trimming; V, J and clone size are from that table. For this sample the table gives roughly 490,000 clones, of which 79% were detected only once. The ten most abundant clones make up roughly 12% of the sample.

Healthy HIV-negative adults with no recently reported acute infections or vaccinations were included as donors. All donors were Caucasian adults living in Nashville, Tennessee, USA. In the unsorted samples, roughly 90 million PBMCs were counted, and genomic DNA was extracted using the QIAamp DNA Blood Mini kit. Blood was collected by leukapheresis, and PBMCs were isolated by Ficoll-Histopaque density gradient centrifugation and then cryopreserved in liquid nitrogen vapor phase. The cysteine opens and the phenylalanine closes a CDR3 of 15 amino acids. The kept DNA is CDR3 alone, 45 bases in frame from the first base. V drops 2 bases and J drops 4 bases, leaving 15 bases in between. The germline V gene provides CDR1 SGDLS and CDR2 YYNGEE. These data come from a study of shared clonotypes between healthy human individuals (dated by TCRdb to 2018 to 2020). With regard to the full study: A couple of women and a few men aged 18 to 49 years were included in the cohort. Blood TCR repertoires of four to six healthy adults were deeply sequenced to estimate repertoire size and the extent of clonotype sharing between individuals. To increase sequencing depth and limit assay-specific biases, TCR repertoire library preparation and sequencing were carried out by different laboratories using diverse techniques. Each donor's leukapheresis produced roughly between roughly 0.85 and 9.5 billion PBMCs.

What the work shows at the level of the full study, not this receptor alone: Sampling was limited to blood, and TCR repertoires in tissue likely differ from TCR repertoires in blood. Based on pairwise subsampling, the degree of clonotype sharing among donors was expected to be affected by sequencing depth. The small number of donors limited the genetic and exposure-history diversity represented.

The chain couples TRBV9 to TRBJ1-1; TRBD1 could be the D gene, as 6 bases match. Sequencing used PBMCs. This TCR came from a middle-aged woman in good health. Some clones in this sample may be carry-over from other donors' samples. CDR3 protein: CASSVDPRGGTEAFF. DNA sequence: TGTGCCAGCAGCGTCGATCCCAGAGGGGGCACTGAAGCTTTCTTT.